What follows is one T cell receptor (beta chain) and its context. This clone has a single count. Its target antigen remains unknown. There are no base qualities to consult, and no much larger clone falls within one base. CDR1 and CDR2 (SNHLY, FYNNEI) derive from the germline V gene. Trimming accounts for 1 base at V and 7 bases at J, while the number of junction bases matched to no gene is 6. Measured from the cysteine to the phenylalanine, the CDR3 is 15 residues long. Solely the CDR3 DNA is kept, with 45 bases framed from the first base. TCRbeta CDR3 regions were amplified from genomic DNA using the immunoSEQ Assay, a bias-controlled multiplex PCR. Regarding the original processing steps: Within the assay, amplification of reference gene primers was used to estimate how many nucleated cells each sample contained. Sequence reads were collapsed and filtered to measure the absolute abundance of every unique TCRbeta CDR3 rearrangement. For each sample, productive Simpson clonality was calculated as the square root of Simpson's diversity index over productive rearrangements. Drawn from immuneACCESS, this table holds only the in-frame rearrangements with V and J called that TCRdb kept. Clones are partly lost; checked studies trace under half to an unresolved V gene and leave the rest unexplained. The DNA was the basis for D and trimming; V, J and clone size are from that table. The sample table shows roughly 390,000 clones, and 85% are seen once. The top ten clonotypes cover 3% to 4% of the sample.

The sample is drawn from a study of blood T cell repertoires in COVID-19 (dated by TCRdb to 2020 to 2021). Notes on the research overall: The collaborator samples originated in the United States, Italy and Spain and spanned the acute and convalescent phases of COVID-19. A freely available public database, intended as a resource for researchers studying the immune response to SARS-CoV-2, is where the repertoires were released. The material from the prospective study consisted of cDNA or gDNA derived from T cells, B-cell-depleted T cells, or PBMCs. Nearly every sample came with metadata listing a de-identified subject ID, COVID-19 status, age in years and sex. The dataset comprised deeply sampled blood TCRbeta repertoires from subjects exposed to, actively infected with, or recovered from COVID-19. The samples were drawn from two sources: the first 160 participants of the ongoing ImmuneRACE study, and over 1,000 subjects contributed by 6 global collaborators. Where available, HLA class I and class II types were taken from metadata supplied by the sample provider and were not determined by assay-based typing. Paper-wide results and their limitations: Clinical and demographic metadata were provided uncurated, with the amount varying by source and participant.

Whole blood was collected in K2EDTA tubes by collaborating institutions according to the institutions' own protocols. For TCRbeta analysis, collaborator samples were shipped as frozen whole blood, as isolated PBMCs, or as DNA extracted from either sample type. The chain links TRBV2 with TRBJ2-3, with 9 central nucleotides matching TRBD2. The clonotype was recovered from a woman aged 18-29 years with acute or convalescent COVID-19. Source material: peripheral blood. At the DNA level, the sequence is TGTGCCAGCAGTGAAGAGGGACTAGCAGCAAATACGCAGTATTTT. The encoded protein is CASSEEGLAANTQYF.